This T cell receptor (beta chain) was sequenced for a study of T-cell memory formation after mild COVID-19. About the study: Largely donor-specific TCR clusters were found.

The CDR3 runs to 16 residues. The germline gives CDR1 SGHRS, CDR2 YFSETQ. V was trimmed by 0 bases and J by 1 base, leaving 13 bases between them. TCRdb fed the 5' RACE reads into MiXCR, producing one record per CDR3 protein. The sample holds hundreds of thousands of distinct CDR3 sequences; 20% to 25% are singletons and the top ten take approximately 14%. Concerning this clonotype itself: Its cognate antigen is unknown.

Whole-study findings and limits: Some SARS-CoV-2-responding clones were already detected in memory before infection. CD4+ bias marked clones expanding day 15 to 37, unlike balanced contracting clones.

The chain is built from TRBV5-1 and TRBJ1-1; no reliable D call. This clonotype originated in an adult woman who had mild COVID-19 (a few samples of this study predate the infection). Cell type and time point are not known. Sequenced input: PBMCs or a T cell subset sorted from them (not recorded which). The CDR3 DNA reads TGCGCCAGCAGCTTGGCCAAAACGGCAGGGAACACTGAAGCTTTCTTT. Translating gives CASSLAKTAGNTEAFF. Full variable domain (missing parts from reference TRBV5-1 and TRBJ1-1): KAGVTQTPRYLIKTRGQQVTLSCSPISGHRSVSWYQQTPGQGLQFLFEYFSETQRNKGNFPGRFSGRQFSNSRSEMNVSTLELGDSALYLCASSLAKTAGNTEAFFGQGTRLTVV.